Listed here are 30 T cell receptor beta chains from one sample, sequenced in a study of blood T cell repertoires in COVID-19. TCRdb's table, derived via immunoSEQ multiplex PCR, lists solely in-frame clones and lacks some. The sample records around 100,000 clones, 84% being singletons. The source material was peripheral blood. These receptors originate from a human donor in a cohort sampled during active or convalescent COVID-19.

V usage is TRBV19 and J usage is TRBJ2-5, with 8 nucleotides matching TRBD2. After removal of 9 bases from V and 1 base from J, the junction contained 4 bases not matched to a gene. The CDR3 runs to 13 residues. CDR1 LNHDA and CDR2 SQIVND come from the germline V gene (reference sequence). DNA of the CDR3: TGTGCCAGCGGGGGGGGCTTCCAAGAGACCCAGTACTTC. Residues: CASGGGFQETQYF.

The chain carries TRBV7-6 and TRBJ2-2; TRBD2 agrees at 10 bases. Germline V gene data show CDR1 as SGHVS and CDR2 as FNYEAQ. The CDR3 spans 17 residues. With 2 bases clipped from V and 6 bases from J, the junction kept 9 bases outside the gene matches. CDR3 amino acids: CASSLRVPSGGPGELFF. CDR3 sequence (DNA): TGTGCCAGCAGCTTAAGAGTTCCTAGCGGGGGTCCCGGGGAGCTGTTTTTT. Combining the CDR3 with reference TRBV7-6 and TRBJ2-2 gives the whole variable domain GAGVSQSPRYKVTKRGQDVALRCDPISGHVSLYWYRQALGQGPEFLTYFNYEAQQDKSGLPNDRFSAERPEGSISTLTIQRTEQRDSAMYRCASSLRVPSGGPGELFFGEGSRLTVL.

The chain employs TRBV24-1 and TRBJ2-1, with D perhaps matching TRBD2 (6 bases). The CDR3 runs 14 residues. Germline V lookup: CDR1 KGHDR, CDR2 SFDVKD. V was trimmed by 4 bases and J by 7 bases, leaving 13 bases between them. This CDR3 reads CATSEFRGGNEQFF. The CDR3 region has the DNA TGTGCCACCAGTGAGTTCCGTGGGGGGAATGAGCAGTTCTTC.

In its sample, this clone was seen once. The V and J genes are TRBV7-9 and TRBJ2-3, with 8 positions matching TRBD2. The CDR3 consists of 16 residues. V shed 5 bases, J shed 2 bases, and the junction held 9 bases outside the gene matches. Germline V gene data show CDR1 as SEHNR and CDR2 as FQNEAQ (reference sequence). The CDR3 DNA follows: TGTGCCAGCAGCCCGCCTAGCGGGCTGATCACAGATACGCAGTATTTT. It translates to CASSPPSGLITDTQYF. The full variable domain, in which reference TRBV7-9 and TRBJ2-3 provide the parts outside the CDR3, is DTGVSQNPRHKITKRGQNVTFRCDPISEHNRLYWYRQTLGQGPEFLTYFQNEAQLEKSRLLSDRFSAERPKGSFSTLEIQRTEQGDSAMYLCASSPPSGLITDTQYFGPGTRLTVL.

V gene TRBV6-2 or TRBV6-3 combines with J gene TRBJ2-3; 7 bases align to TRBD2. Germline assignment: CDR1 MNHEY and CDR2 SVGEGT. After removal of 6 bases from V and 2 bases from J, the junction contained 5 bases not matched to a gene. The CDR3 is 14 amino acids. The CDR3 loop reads CASSPGLITDTQYF. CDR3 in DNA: TGTGCCAGCAGCCCGGGACTAATCACAGATACGCAGTATTTT.

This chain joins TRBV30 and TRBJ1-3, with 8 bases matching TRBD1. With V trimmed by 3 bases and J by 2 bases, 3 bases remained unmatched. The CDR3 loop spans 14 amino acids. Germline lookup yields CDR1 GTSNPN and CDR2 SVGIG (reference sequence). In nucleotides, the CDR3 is TGTGCCTGGAGGTCGACAGGGGCTGGAAACACCATATATTTT. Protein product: CAWRSTGAGNTIYF.

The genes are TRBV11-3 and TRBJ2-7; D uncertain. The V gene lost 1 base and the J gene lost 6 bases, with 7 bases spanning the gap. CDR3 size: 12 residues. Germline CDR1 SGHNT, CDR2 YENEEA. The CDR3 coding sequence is TGTGCCAGCAGCTTAGTTGTCTCCGAGCAGTACTTC. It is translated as CASSLVVSEQYF.

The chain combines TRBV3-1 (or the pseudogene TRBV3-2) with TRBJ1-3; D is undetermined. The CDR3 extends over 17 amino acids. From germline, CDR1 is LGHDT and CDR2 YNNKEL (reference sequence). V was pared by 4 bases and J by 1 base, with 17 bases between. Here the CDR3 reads CASSRQSPTISGNTIYF. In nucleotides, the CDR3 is TGTGCCAGCAGCCGGCAAAGTCCGACAATTTCTGGAAACACCATATATTTT.

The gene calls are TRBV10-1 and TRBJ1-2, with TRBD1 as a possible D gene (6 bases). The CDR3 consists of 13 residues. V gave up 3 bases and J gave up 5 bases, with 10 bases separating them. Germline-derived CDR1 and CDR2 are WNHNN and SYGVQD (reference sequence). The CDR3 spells CASSDTRGYGYTF. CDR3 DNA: TGCGCCAGCAGTGACACCAGGGGTTATGGCTACACCTTC.

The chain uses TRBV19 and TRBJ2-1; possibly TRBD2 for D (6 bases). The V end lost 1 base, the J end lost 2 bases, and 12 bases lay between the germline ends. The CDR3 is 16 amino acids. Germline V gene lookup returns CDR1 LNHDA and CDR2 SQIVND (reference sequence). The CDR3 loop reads CASSIGELATYNEQFF. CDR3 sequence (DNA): TGTGCCAGTAGTATAGGAGAACTAGCAACCTACAATGAGCAGTTCTTC. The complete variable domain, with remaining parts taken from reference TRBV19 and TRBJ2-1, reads DGGITQSPKYLFRKEGQNVTLSCEQNLNHDAMYWYRQDPGQGLRLIYYSQIVNDFQKGDIAEGYSVSREKKESFPLTVTSAQKNPTAFYLCASSIGELATYNEQFFGPGTRLTVL.

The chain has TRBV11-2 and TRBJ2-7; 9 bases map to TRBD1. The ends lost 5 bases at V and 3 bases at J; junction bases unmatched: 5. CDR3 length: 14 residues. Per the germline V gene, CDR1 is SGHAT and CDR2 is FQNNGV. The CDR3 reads CASSLGTGHYEQYF. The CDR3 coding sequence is TGTGCCAGCAGCCTCGGGACAGGGCACTACGAGCAGTACTTC.

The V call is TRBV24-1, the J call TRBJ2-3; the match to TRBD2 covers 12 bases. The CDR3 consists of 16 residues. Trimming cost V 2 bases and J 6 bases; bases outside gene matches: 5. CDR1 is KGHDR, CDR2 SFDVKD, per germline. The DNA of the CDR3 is TGTGCCACCAGTGATTCGGCTAGCGGGGGGGCTGATACGCAGTATTTT. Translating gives CATSDSASGGADTQYF.

CDR3 DNA: TGTGCCAGCAGCTTATGGAGGGGGCAAGCTAATGAAAAACTGTTTTTT. Translating it yields CASSLWRGQANEKLFF. The chain recombines TRBV5-8 with TRBJ1-4, with 7 bases that match TRBD1. V trimming: 2 bases; J trimming: 3 bases; junction bases outside the gene matches: 7. The CDR3 is 16 residues long. Germline CDR1 is SGHTS and CDR2 is YDEGEE. Together with reference TRBV5-8 and TRBJ1-4, the CDR3 gives the full variable domain: EAGVTQSPTHLIKTRGQQATLRCSPISGHTSVYWYQQALGLGLQFLLWYDEGEERNRGNFPPRFSGRQFPNYSSELNVNALELEDSALYLCASSLWRGQANEKLFFGSGTQLSVL.

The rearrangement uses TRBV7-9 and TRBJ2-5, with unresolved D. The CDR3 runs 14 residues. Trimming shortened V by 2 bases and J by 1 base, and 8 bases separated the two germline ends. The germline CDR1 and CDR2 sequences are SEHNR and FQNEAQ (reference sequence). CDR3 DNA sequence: TGTGCCAGCAGCTTAATTCCGGGCCAAGAGACCCAGTACTTC. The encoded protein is CASSLIPGQETQYF. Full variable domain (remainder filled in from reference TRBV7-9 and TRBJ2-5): DTGVSQNPRHKITKRGQNVTFRCDPISEHNRLYWYRQTLGQGPEFLTYFQNEAQLEKSRLLSDRFSAERPKGSFSTLEIQRTEQGDSAMYLCASSLIPGQETQYFGPGTRLLVL.

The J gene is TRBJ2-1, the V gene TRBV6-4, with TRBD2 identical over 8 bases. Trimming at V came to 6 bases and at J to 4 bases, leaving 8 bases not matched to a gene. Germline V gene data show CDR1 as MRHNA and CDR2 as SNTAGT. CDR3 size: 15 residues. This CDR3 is CASSVIAGNYNEQFF. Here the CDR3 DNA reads TGTGCCAGCAGCGTGATAGCGGGGAATTACAATGAGCAGTTCTTC.

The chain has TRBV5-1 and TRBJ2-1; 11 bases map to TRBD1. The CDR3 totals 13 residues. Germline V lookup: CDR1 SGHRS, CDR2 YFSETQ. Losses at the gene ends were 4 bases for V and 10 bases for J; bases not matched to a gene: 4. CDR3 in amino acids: CASSPRTGGEQFF. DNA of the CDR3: TGCGCCAGCAGCCCGCGGACAGGGGGCGAGCAGTTCTTC.

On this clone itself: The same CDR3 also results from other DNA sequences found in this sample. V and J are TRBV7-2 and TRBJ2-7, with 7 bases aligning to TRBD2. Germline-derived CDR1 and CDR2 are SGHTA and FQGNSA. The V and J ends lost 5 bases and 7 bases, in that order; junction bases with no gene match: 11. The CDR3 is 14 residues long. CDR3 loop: CASSLGLETYEQYF. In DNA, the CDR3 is TGTGCCAGCAGCCTCGGACTAGAAACTTATGAGCAGTACTTC.

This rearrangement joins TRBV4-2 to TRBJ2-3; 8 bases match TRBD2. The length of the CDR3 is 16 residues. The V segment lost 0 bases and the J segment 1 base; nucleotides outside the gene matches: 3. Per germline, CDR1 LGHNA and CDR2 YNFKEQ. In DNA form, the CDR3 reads TGTGCCAGCAGCCAAGAAGGGCGGGGGGGCACAGATACGCAGTATTTT. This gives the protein CASSQEGRGGTDTQYF.

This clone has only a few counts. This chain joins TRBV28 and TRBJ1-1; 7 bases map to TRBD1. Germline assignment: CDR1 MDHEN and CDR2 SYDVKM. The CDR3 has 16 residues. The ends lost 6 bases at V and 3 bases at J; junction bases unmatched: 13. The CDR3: CASSLLPRGQHTEAFF. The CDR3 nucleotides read TGTGCCAGCAGCCTCCTTCCCCGGGGACAGCACACTGAAGCTTTCTTT.

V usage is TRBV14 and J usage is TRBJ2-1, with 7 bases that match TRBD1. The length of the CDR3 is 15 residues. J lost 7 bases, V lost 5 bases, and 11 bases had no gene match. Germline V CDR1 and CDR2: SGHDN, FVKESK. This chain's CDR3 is CASSGQGTAENEQFF. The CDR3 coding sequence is TGTGCCAGCAGCGGCCAGGGGACAGCCGAAAATGAGCAGTTCTTC.

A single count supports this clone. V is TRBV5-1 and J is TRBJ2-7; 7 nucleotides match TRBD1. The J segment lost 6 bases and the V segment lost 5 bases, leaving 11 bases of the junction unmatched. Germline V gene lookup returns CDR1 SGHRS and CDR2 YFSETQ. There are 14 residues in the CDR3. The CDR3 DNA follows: TGCGCCAGCAGGCCGGTGACAGGGCTAGGCGAGCAGTACTTC. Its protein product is CASRPVTGLGEQYF.

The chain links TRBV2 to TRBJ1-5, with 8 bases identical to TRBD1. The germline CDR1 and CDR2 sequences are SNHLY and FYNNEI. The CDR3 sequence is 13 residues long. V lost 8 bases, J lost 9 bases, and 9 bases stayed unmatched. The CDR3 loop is CASSQDRDRPQHF. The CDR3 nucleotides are TGTGCCAGCTCACAGGACAGGGATCGGCCCCAGCATTTT.

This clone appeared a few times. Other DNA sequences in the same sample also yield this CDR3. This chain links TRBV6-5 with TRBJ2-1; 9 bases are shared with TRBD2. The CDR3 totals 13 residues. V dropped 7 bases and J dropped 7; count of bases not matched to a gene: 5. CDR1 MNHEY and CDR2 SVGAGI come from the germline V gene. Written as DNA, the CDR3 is TGTGCCAGCATTGCGGGGGGGCTAAATGAGCAGTTCTTC. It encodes CASIAGGLNEQFF.

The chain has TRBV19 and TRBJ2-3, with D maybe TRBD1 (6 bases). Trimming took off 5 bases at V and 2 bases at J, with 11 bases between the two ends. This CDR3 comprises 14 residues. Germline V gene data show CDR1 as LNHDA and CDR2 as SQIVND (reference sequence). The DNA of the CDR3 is TGTGCCAGTAGTCGGACAGTCTCCACAGATACGCAGTATTTT. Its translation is CASSRTVSTDTQYF.

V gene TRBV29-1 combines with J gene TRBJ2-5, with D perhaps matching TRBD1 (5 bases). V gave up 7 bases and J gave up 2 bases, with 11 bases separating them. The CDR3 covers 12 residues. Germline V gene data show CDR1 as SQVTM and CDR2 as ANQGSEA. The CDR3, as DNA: TGCAGCGCCGACCAGGGTCAAGAGACCCAGTACTTC. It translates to CSADQGQETQYF.

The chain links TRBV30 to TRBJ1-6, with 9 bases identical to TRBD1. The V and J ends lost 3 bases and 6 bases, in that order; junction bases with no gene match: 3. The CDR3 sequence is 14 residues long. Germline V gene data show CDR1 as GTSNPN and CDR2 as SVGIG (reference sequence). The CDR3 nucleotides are TGTGCCTGGAGCCGGGACAGGGCTAATTCACCCCTCCACTTT. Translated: CAWSRDRANSPLHF.

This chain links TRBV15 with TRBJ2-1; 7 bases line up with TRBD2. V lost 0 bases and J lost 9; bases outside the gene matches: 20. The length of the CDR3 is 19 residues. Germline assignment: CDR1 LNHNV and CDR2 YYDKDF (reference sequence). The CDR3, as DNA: TGTGCCACCAGCAGAGATTCCCCGTTCGGCGGGGGTAGAACTTTTGAGCAGTTCTTC. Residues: CATSRDSPFGGGRTFEQFF.

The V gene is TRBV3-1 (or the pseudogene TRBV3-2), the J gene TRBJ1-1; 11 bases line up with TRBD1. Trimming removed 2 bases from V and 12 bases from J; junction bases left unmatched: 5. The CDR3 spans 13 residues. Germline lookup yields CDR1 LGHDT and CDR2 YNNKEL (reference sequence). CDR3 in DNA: TGTGCCAGCAGCCAAAGGACAGGGGGCATAACTTTCTTT. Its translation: CASSQRTGGITFF.

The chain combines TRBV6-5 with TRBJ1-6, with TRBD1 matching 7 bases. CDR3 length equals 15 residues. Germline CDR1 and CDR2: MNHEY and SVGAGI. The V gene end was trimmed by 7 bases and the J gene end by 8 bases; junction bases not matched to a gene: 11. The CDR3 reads CASTLDPGGDSPLHF. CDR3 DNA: TGTGCCAGCACTCTAGACCCAGGGGGTGATTCACCCCTCCACTTT.

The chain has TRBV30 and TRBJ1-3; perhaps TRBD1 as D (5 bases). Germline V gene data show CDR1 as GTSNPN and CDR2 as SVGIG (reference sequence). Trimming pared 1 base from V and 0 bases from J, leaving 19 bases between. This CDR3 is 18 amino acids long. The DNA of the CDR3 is TGTGCCTGGAGTGCCGGACAAGCCGCTTACTTCTCTGGAAACACCATATATTTT. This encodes CAWSAGQAAYFSGNTIYF.